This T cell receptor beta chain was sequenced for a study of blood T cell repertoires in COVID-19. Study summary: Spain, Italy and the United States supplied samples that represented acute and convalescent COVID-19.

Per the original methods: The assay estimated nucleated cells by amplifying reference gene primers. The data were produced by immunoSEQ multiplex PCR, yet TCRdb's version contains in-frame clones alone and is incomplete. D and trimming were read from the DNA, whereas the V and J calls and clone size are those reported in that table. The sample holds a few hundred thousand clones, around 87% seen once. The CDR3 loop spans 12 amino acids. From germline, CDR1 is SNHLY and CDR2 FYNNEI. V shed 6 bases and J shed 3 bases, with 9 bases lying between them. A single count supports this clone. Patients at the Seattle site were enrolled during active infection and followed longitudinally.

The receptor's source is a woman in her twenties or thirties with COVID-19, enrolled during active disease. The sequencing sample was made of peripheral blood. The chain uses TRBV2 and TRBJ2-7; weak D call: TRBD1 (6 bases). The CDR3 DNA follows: TGTGCCAGCAGGTTACAGGGCTACGAGCAGTACTTC. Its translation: CASRLQGYEQYF.